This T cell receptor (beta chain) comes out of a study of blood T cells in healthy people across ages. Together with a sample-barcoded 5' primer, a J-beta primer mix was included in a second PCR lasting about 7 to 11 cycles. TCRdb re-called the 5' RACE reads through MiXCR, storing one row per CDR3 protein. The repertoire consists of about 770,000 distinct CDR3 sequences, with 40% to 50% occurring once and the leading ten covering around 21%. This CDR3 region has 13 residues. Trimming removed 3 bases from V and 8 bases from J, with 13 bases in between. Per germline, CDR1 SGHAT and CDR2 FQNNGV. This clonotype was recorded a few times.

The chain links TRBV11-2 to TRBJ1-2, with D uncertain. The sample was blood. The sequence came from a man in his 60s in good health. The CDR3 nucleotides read TGTGCCAGCAGCTTCGGACGGACGCCGGGCTACACCTTC. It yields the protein CASSFGRTPGYTF.